This T cell receptor (beta chain) was observed in a study of T cell responses to AZD1222 COVID-19 vaccine. Germline loops: CDR1 SGHRS, CDR2 YFSETQ. The CDR3 consists of 18 residues. Trimming removed 3 bases from V and 2 bases from J; junction bases left unmatched: 7. Generated by immunoSEQ multiplex PCR, the TCRdb table keeps only in-frame clones and is missing some. The sample lists roughly 140,000 clones; around 90% were seen once. This sample comprised peripheral blood, obtained 28 days after the second AZD1222 dose. The chain joins TRBV5-1 to TRBJ2-1, with 14 nucleotides matching TRBD2. This TCR came from an adult who received the AZD1222 COVID-19 vaccine. CDR3: CASSSGTSGRSTYNEQFF. In DNA, the CDR3 is TGCGCCAGCAGCTCAGGGACTAGCGGGAGAAGTACCTACAATGAGCAGTTCTTC.